The rows below give T cell receptor beta chains drawn from one sample of a study of memory CD4+ T cells and cytomegalovirus serostatus. Assay: immunoSEQ multiplex PCR; the TCRdb copy retains only in-frame clones and omits some. The sample lists tens of thousands of clones; roughly 78% were seen once. Sequencing was done on a sample of memory CD4+ T cells from blood. The receptors originated from an adult in good health and CMV-seronegative. Each CDR3 is given with its conserved first and last residue. Some rows mark clone size as missing; the rest say once, few, many or name a class of expanded clone.

TRBV14	18	TRBJ1-3	NA	CASSQENQMSFSGNTIYF
TRBV30	13	TRBJ1-6	NA	CACQGSYNSPLHF
TRBV5-1	14	TRBJ1-6	NA	CASSWGEGNSPLHF
TRBV7-8	15	TRBJ2-5	NA	CASSPRTGGVETQYF
TRBV28	12	TRBJ1-1	NA	CASGGTDTEAFF
TRBV30	13	TRBJ1-2	NA	CAWGTGNYYGYTF
TRBV5-1	17	TRBJ1-5	NA	CASSRTPLGNSNQPQHF
TRBV2	15	TRBJ2-3	NA	CASSETSGGPGTQYF
TRBV6-1	14	TRBJ1-6	NA	CAIWTHPYNSPLHF
TRBV5-4	15	TRBJ1-3	NA	CASSSDLSSGNTIYF
TRBV6-1	16	TRBJ2-3	NA	CASSEGLRPSVDTQYF
TRBV5-1	16	TRBJ2-5	NA	CASSLGASGGGETQYF
TRBV13	16	TRBJ2-7	NA	CASSPPRGVLLYEQYF
TRBV2	13	TRBJ1-4	NA	CASSTGRNEKLFF
TRBV25-1	11	TRBJ2-7	once	CASSGLYEQYF
TRBV12-2	17	TRBJ1-2	NA	CASRLNPIDSSFYGYTF